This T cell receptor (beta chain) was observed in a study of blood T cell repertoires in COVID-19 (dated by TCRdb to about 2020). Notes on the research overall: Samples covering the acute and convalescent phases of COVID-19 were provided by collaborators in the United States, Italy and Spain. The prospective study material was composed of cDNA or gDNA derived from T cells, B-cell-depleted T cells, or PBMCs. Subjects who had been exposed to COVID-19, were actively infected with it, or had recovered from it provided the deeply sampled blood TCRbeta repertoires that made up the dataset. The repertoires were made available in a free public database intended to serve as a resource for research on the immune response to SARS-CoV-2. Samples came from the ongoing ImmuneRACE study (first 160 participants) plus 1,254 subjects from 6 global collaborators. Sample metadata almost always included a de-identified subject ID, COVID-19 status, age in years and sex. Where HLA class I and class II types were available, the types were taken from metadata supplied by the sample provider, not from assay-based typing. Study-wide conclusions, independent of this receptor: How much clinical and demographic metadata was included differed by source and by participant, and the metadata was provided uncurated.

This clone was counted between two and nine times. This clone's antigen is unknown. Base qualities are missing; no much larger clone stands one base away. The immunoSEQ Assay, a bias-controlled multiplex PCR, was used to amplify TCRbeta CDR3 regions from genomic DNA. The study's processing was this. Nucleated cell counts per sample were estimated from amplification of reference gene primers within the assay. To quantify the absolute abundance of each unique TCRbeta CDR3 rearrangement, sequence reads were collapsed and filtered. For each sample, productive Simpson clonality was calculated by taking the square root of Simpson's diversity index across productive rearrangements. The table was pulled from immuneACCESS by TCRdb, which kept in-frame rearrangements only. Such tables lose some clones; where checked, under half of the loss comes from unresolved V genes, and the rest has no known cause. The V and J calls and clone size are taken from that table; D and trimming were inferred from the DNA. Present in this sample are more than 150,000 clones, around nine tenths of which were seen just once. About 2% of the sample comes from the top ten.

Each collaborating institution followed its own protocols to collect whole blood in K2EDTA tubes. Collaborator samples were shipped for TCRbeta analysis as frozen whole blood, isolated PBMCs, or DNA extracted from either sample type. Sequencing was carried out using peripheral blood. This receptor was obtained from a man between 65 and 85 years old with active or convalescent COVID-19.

CDR3 sequence: CASSPRGDIYEQYF. The DNA sequence is as follows: TGTGCCAGCAGCCCCCGGGGGGATATTTACGAGCAGTACTTC. The chain couples TRBV7-8 to TRBJ2-7, with TRBD2 matching 7 junction bases. Including cysteine and phenylalanine, the CDR3 has 14 amino acids. This entry keeps only the CDR3 DNA: 42 bases, framed from base 1. CDR1 SGHVS and CDR2 FQNEAQ are derived from the germline V gene. Trimming accounts for 5 bases at V and 4 bases at J, while the number of junction bases matched to no gene is 8.